This TCR beta chain was sequenced for a study of blood T cell repertoires in COVID-19. Looking at the study overall: Material from acute and convalescent COVID-19 was sourced from the United States, Italy and Spain.

Only in-frame clones appear in the TCRdb table, and some are missing; sequencing was by immunoSEQ multiplex PCR. The data hold 150,000 to 180,000 clones, with about 80% observed a single time. The CDR3 sequence is 16 residues long. J gave up 4 bases and V 3 bases, and 7 bases lay outside the gene matches. Germline loops: CDR1 MDHEN, CDR2 SYDVKM. The origin of this receptor is a man aged 60 to 75 with acute or convalescent COVID-19. The sample consisted of peripheral blood. This chain uses TRBV28 with TRBJ2-3, with 10 bases aligning to TRBD2. The CDR3 bases are TGTGCCAGCAGTTTTGAAGCGGGAGGGCCGTCAGATACGCAGTATTTT. Its translation: CASSFEAGGPSDTQYF.